Each of the 17 T cell receptor beta chains below was sequenced from the same sample in a study of human versus mouse CDR3 diversity and MHC coevolution. TCRdb's copy holds only in-frame clones and misses some; the assay was immunoSEQ multiplex PCR. The table includes about 77,000 clones, around 92% detected once. Sequencing used naive CD4+ T cells from blood. The subset here: CD45RO-negative CD62L-positive naive CD4 T cells. These receptors all stem from a person aged 30 to 70 in good health.

V and J are TRBV18 and TRBJ1-4, with 7 bases matching TRBD1. This CDR3 is 14 amino acids long. The V gene end was trimmed by 4 bases and the J gene end by 2 bases; junction bases not matched to a gene: 1. The germline CDR1 and CDR2 sequences are KGHSH and LQKENI. The CDR3 DNA follows: TGTGCCAGCTCACAGGGGGCGACTAATGAAAAACTGTTTTTT. This sequence encodes CASSQGATNEKLFF.

The chain couples TRBV19 to TRBJ2-1; the match to TRBD2 covers 14 bases. J was trimmed by 7 bases and V by 6 bases; bases with no gene match: 5. The CDR3 is 15 amino acids. The germline V gene has CDR1 LNHDA and CDR2 SQIVND (reference sequence). The CDR3 region is CASRRLAGGQNEQFF. The CDR3 coding sequence is TGTGCCAGTAGGAGACTAGCGGGGGGGCAGAATGAGCAGTTCTTC. The variable domain in full, completed from reference TRBV19 and TRBJ2-1, reads DGGITQSPKYLFRKEGQNVTLSCEQNLNHDAMYWYRQDPGQGLRLIYYSQIVNDFQKGDIAEGYSVSREKKESFPLTVTSAQKNPTAFYLCASRRLAGGQNEQFFGPGTRLTVL.

J is TRBJ2-1 and V is TRBV6-4, with 7 positions matching TRBD2. Unmatched junction bases numbered 10, after V lost 2 bases and J lost 9 bases. Germline CDR1 reads MRHNA; CDR2 reads SNTAGT. The CDR3 is 15 amino acids. The CDR3, as DNA: TGTGCCAGCAGTGACGCGGGAGCGGGTCTAGGTGAGCAGTTCTTC. Translated, it gives CASSDAGAGLGEQFF.

This chain uses TRBV5-1 with TRBJ2-1; no firm D call. The V and J ends lost 0 bases and 0 bases respectively, with 7 bases between them. This CDR3 region has 15 residues. The germline gives CDR1 SGHRS, CDR2 YFSETQ. The CDR3 reads CASSLGAGSYNEQFF. CDR3 sequence (DNA): TGCGCCAGCAGCTTGGGGGCCGGCTCCTACAATGAGCAGTTCTTC.

This chain connects TRBV27 to TRBJ2-1, with 11 bases identical to TRBD2. This CDR3 has 17 residues. The trim removed 4 bases at V and 5 bases at J, leaving 10 bases unmatched. Per the germline V gene, CDR1 is MNHEY and CDR2 is SMNVEV (reference sequence). CDR3 amino acids: CASSSPLAGGLNNEQFF. In DNA form, the CDR3 reads TGTGCCAGCAGTTCCCCATTAGCGGGAGGGCTAAACAATGAGCAGTTCTTC.

The chain links TRBV12-5 to TRBJ2-7; D not certain. The V and J ends lost 2 bases and 2 bases respectively, with 7 bases between them. Germline lookup yields CDR1 LGHNT and CDR2 FRNRAP. The CDR3 is 13 residues long. The CDR3 loop reads CASGLSQTYEQYF. The CDR3 DNA sequence: TGTGCTAGTGGTTTGAGTCAGACCTACGAGCAGTACTTC. Looking up the rest from reference TRBV12-5 and TRBJ2-7 gives the full variable domain: DARVTQTPRHKVTEMGQEVTMRCQPILGHNTVFWYRQTMMQGLELLAYFRNRAPLDDSGMPKDRFSAEMPDATLATLKIQPSEPRDSAVYFCASGLSQTYEQYFGPGTRLTVT.

The rearrangement links TRBV5-4 to TRBJ1-4; a possible D gene is TRBD1 (6 bases). There are 15 residues in the CDR3. Deletions cut 3 bases from V and 6 bases from J, with 15 bases between. Germline CDR1 reads SGHNT; CDR2 reads YYREEE (reference sequence). CDR3 nucleotides: TGTGCCAGCAGCTCGGTTCAGGGGATACATGAAAAACTGTTTTTT. Translating it yields CASSSVQGIHEKLFF.

The chain links TRBV27 to TRBJ2-7; 8 bases map to TRBD2. After removal of 3 bases from V and 10 bases from J, the junction contained 8 bases not matched to a gene. The germline CDR1 and CDR2 sequences are MNHEY and SMNVEV (reference sequence). This CDR3 comprises 13 residues. This chain's CDR3 is CASSFPGSGVQYF. CDR3 nucleotide sequence: TGTGCCAGCAGTTTCCCGGGTAGCGGGGTCCAGTACTTC.

V gene TRBV10-1 combines with J gene TRBJ2-3, with TRBD1 matching 9 bases. The germline CDR1 and CDR2 sequences are WNHNN and SYGVQD (reference sequence). J gave up 1 base and V 3 bases, and 8 bases lay outside the gene matches. This CDR3 is 17 amino acids long. The CDR3 DNA sequence: TGCGCCAGCAGTGACTCCTTTCGGACAGGGGGCACAGATACGCAGTATTTT. Amino acid sequence: CASSDSFRTGGTDTQYF.

The rearrangement uses TRBV9 and TRBJ1-6; D is ambiguous. The CDR3 runs to 16 residues. The germline V gene has CDR1 SGDLS and CDR2 YYNGEE. The ends were cut back, 3 bases at V and 2 bases at J, with 12 bases in the middle. CDR3 DNA sequence: TGTGCCAGCAGCGAGACACCAAACCCCTATAATTCACCCCTCCACTTT. Translating it yields CASSETPNPYNSPLHF.

This chain joins TRBV7-9 and TRBJ2-5; perhaps TRBD2 as D (6 bases). CDR3 length: 16 residues. Germline V CDR1 and CDR2: SEHNR, FQNEAQ (reference sequence). With 1 base removed from V and 1 base from J, the gap between germline ends came to 13 bases. The CDR3 DNA is TGTGCCAGCAGCTTAGGCGGGATCCCTCGCCAAGAGACCCAGTACTTC. Encoded protein: CASSLGGIPRQETQYF.

This rearrangement joins TRBV6-5 to TRBJ1-5, with 10 bases matching TRBD1. This CDR3 has 14 amino acids. The J segment lost 5 bases and the V segment lost 8 bases, leaving 6 bases of the junction unmatched. CDR1 MNHEY and CDR2 SVGAGI come from the germline V gene. The CDR3 loop is CASRDRGEYQPQHF. CDR3 nucleotide sequence: TGTGCCAGCCGGGACAGGGGAGAATATCAGCCCCAGCATTTT.

The chain uses TRBV5-1 and TRBJ1-1; 8 bases are a match to TRBD1. With V trimmed by 4 bases and J by 1 base, 3 bases remained unmatched. There are 14 residues in the CDR3. CDR1 is SGHRS and CDR2 is YFSETQ in the germline V gene. The CDR3 loop is CASSRGQENTEAFF. The DNA for the CDR3 is TGCGCCAGCAGCCGGGGACAGGAGAACACTGAAGCTTTCTTT.

The genes are TRBV2 and TRBJ1-2; 9 bases align to TRBD1. From germline, CDR1 is SNHLY and CDR2 FYNNEI. CDR3 length: 15 amino acids. Germline trimming cut 2 bases from V and 3 bases from J; bases unmatched to any gene: 4. The CDR3 is CASSESGTGHYGYTF. In nucleotides, the CDR3 is TGTGCCAGCAGTGAATCTGGGACAGGGCACTATGGCTACACCTTC.

This chain connects TRBV6-1 to TRBJ1-4; 10 bases are a match to TRBD1. This CDR3 contains 16 residues. V gave up 3 bases and J gave up 7 bases; unmatched junction bases: 8. Germline CDR1 reads MNHNS; CDR2 reads SASEGT. DNA of the CDR3: TGTGCCAGCAGTGAGATCCCCGGGACAGGGGCTGAAAAACTGTTTTTT. Translating gives CASSEIPGTGAEKLFF.

The J gene is TRBJ2-1, the V gene TRBV11-2; D may be TRBD2 (5 bases). From germline, CDR1 is SGHAT and CDR2 FQNNGV. V lost 5 bases to trimming and J lost 3 bases, with 14 bases between them. This CDR3 comprises 15 residues. The CDR3 is CASSPRRLFYNEQFF. DNA of the CDR3: TGTGCCAGCAGCCCCAGGAGGCTTTTCTACAATGAGCAGTTCTTC.

The rearrangement links TRBV2 to TRBJ1-1; D is undetermined. V gave up 1 base and J gave up 11 bases, with 8 bases separating them. This CDR3 spans 11 amino acids. Germline V CDR1 and CDR2: SNHLY, FYNNEI. The CDR3 sequence is CASSEGGSAFF. CDR3 nucleotides: TGTGCCAGCAGTGAAGGAGGTAGCGCTTTCTTT.